A selection of T cell receptor beta chains follows, all from one sample in a study of blood T cell repertoires in COVID-19. The protocol was immunoSEQ multiplex PCR, while the TCRdb copy is restricted to in-frame clones and leaves out a portion. The table lists about 280,000 clones, roughly 89% of them singletons. Sample: PBMCs or T cells enriched from blood (not recorded which). The receptors were sampled from a woman aged 18 to 35 with acute COVID-19. Each CDR3 is given with its conserved first and last residue. Fields, in order: J gene, V gene, CDR3 protein.

j_call: TRBJ2-2
v_call: TRBV14
cdr3_aa: CASSHGFSGELFF

j_call: TRBJ2-1
v_call: TRBV11-2
cdr3_aa: CASSLVAGLSYNEQFF

j_call: TRBJ2-2
v_call: TRBV4-1
cdr3_aa: CASSQDQTGFPGELFF

j_call: TRBJ2-1
v_call: TRBV28
cdr3_aa: CASSLAGPSYNEQFF

j_call: TRBJ2-1
v_call: TRBV30
cdr3_aa: CAWSVLYSYNEQFF

j_call: TRBJ1-3
v_call: TRBV3-1/TRBV3-2
cdr3_aa: CASSHQGSGNTIYF

j_call: TRBJ2-7
v_call: TRBV14
cdr3_aa: CASSQDGLAEGEQYF

j_call: TRBJ1-2
v_call: TRBV5-4
cdr3_aa: CASSLVGPGGVDRGYTF

j_call: TRBJ1-4
v_call: TRBV5-1
cdr3_aa: CASSVGGANEKLFF

j_call: TRBJ2-7
v_call: TRBV10-1
cdr3_aa: CASSGTGAPSYEQYF

j_call: TRBJ1-1
v_call: TRBV19
cdr3_aa: CASSLIRGGTEAFF

j_call: TRBJ1-6
v_call: TRBV11-1
cdr3_aa: CASSLQANSPLHF

j_call: TRBJ2-1
v_call: TRBV15
cdr3_aa: CATSSYSGVLAGDGYEQFF

j_call: TRBJ1-6
v_call: TRBV7-6
cdr3_aa: CASSSTTGPNSPLHF

j_call: TRBJ2-7
v_call: TRBV24-1
cdr3_aa: CATSDTLTDEQYF

j_call: TRBJ1-6
v_call: TRBV5-1
cdr3_aa: CASSLRTEAPNSPLHF

j_call: TRBJ2-1
v_call: TRBV7-2
cdr3_aa: CASSPPGLAANEQFF

j_call: TRBJ1-2
v_call: TRBV27
cdr3_aa: CASSLRFDRGQVGYTF

j_call: TRBJ2-1
v_call: TRBV3-1/TRBV3-2
cdr3_aa: CASSRHGQATYNEQFF

j_call: TRBJ1-1
v_call: TRBV28
cdr3_aa: CASSLGSSGSFF

j_call: TRBJ1-6
v_call: TRBV7-2
cdr3_aa: CASSSRQGHYNSPLHF

j_call: TRBJ2-7
v_call: TRBV6-5
cdr3_aa: CASSYDRGRLNEQYF

j_call: TRBJ2-1
v_call: TRBV7-9
cdr3_aa: CASSFLTSGVYNEQFF

j_call: TRBJ2-1
v_call: TRBV19
cdr3_aa: CASRGGSVYNEQFF

j_call: TRBJ2-1
v_call: TRBV7-2
cdr3_aa: CASSLSRTAPIAFF

j_call: TRBJ1-5
v_call: TRBV2
cdr3_aa: CASSDGVPGGNQPQHF

j_call: TRBJ2-7
v_call: TRBV14
cdr3_aa: CASSRGGEQYF

j_call: TRBJ1-1
v_call: TRBV18
cdr3_aa: CASSSLVRDFYTEAFF

j_call: TRBJ1-1
v_call: TRBV5-1
cdr3_aa: CASSLRQGLTGEAFF

j_call: TRBJ2-5
v_call: TRBV2
cdr3_aa: CASSEGGTGDQETQYF

j_call: TRBJ2-6
v_call: TRBV19
cdr3_aa: CASSEQTTGGYSGANVLTF

j_call: TRBJ1-1
v_call: TRBV19
cdr3_aa: CASSPRGLLNTEAFF

j_call: TRBJ2-2
v_call: TRBV2
cdr3_aa: CASRTQATSGSLRAGELFF

j_call: TRBJ2-1
v_call: TRBV5-6
cdr3_aa: CASSLYGSVANNEQFF

j_call: TRBJ2-7
v_call: TRBV24-1
cdr3_aa: CATSAWDSSYEQYFGQYF

j_call: TRBJ1-2
v_call: TRBV11-2
cdr3_aa: CASSSNRGPSNYGYTF

j_call: TRBJ2-3
v_call: TRBV3-1/TRBV3-2
cdr3_aa: CASSQGLSGVTQYF

j_call: TRBJ1-1
v_call: TRBV30
cdr3_aa: CAWSAGDREVTEAFF

j_call: TRBJ1-1
v_call: TRBV19
cdr3_aa: CASSKGQGSSSEAFF

j_call: TRBJ2-1
v_call: TRBV7-2
cdr3_aa: CASSFLAGGRNEQFF

j_call: TRBJ1-4
v_call: TRBV2
cdr3_aa: CASSEPSEGVYNEKLFF